Listed below are T cell receptor beta chains from one sample, sequenced in a study of response to subunit inactivated influenza vaccine. One entry per CDR3 protein, called by TCRdb with MiXCR from the RT-PCR reads. The sample yields hundreds of thousands of distinct CDR3 sequences, 10% to 15% seen once. The material was PBMCs from blood, obtained 45 days after vaccination. The receptor source for this set is a man over 45 who received an inactivated influenza vaccine. CDR3s include the opening cysteine and the closing phenylalanine or tryptophan. The D gene is left open where the match is weak. Not every row has a clone size; where given, it reads once, few, many or a size class.

D gene	J gene	clone size	V gene	CDR3 protein	CDR3 DNA
TRBD2	TRBJ2-3	.	TRBV9	CASSGASGLTDTQYF	TGTGCCAGCAGCGGAGCTAGCGGGCTCACAGATACGCAGTATTTT
TRBD2	TRBJ2-7	.	TRBV27	CASRGLARYGSYEQYF	TGTGCCAGCAGAGGACTAGCGCGCTACGGCTCCTACGAGCAGTACTTC
.	TRBJ2-3	.	TRBV7-8	CASSPTRGTQYF	TGTGCCAGCAGTCCCACTCGGGGTACGCAGTATTTT
TRBD2	TRBJ2-3	few	TRBV25-1	CASGGLAGALSTDTQYF	TGTGCCAGCGGGGGGCTAGCGGGGGCCCTAAGCACAGATACGCAGTATTTT
.	TRBJ2-5	.	TRBV4-3	CASSRGTTLYQETQYF	TGCGCCAGCAGCCGGGGTACGACCTTGTACCAAGAGACCCAGTACTTC
TRBD1	TRBJ1-3	few	TRBV9	CASSATGWDTIYF	TGTGCCAGCAGCGCGACAGGGTGGGACACCATATATTTT
.	TRBJ2-7	few	TRBV4-2	CASSPEDGIPYEQYF	TGTGCCAGCAGCCCTGAGGACGGCATACCCTACGAGCAGTACTTC
TRBD1	TRBJ2-3	.	TRBV28	CAVRQGCGTDTQYF	TGTGCCGTTAGACAGGGCTGTGGCACAGATACGCAGTATTTT
.	TRBJ2-7	.	TRBV7-8	CASSPGRWASSYEQYF	TGTGCCAGCAGCCCTGGGAGGTGGGCTAGCTCCTACGAGCAGTACTTC
TRBD2	TRBJ2-1	.	TRBV18	CASSLQRGNNEQFF	TGTGCCAGCTCACTTCAGCGGGGGAACAATGAGCAGTTCTTC
TRBD1	TRBJ2-1	many	TRBV28	CASRTTGVNEQFF	TGTGCCAGCAGAACGACAGGGGTCAATGAGCAGTTCTTC
.	TRBJ2-3	many	TRBV5-1	CASSSSMDTQYF	TGCGCCAGCAGCTCCAGTATGGATACGCAGTATTTT
TRBD2	TRBJ2-3	.	TRBV7-9	CASSLRSGGAGDTQYF	TGTGCCAGCAGCTTAAGAAGCGGGGGGGCCGGAGATACGCAGTATTTT
.	TRBJ1-5	many	TRBV12-3/TRBV12-4	CASSLGPHSNQPQHF	TGTGCCAGCAGTTTAGGGCCTCATAGCAATCAGCCCCAGCATTTT
.	TRBJ2-1	few	TRBV14	CASSRILGLHNEQFF	TGTGCCAGCAGCCGAATTTTGGGACTTCACAATGAGCAGTTCTTC
.	TRBJ1-2	many	TRBV6-5	CASADKPYGYTF	TGTGCCAGTGCGGACAAACCCTATGGCTACACCTTC
.	TRBJ2-4	few	TRBV4-2	CASSQDAPGLIAKNIQYF	TGTGCCAGCAGCCAAGATGCCCCGGGACTTATCGCCAAAAACATTCAGTACTTC
TRBD2	TRBJ2-1	.	TRBV20-1	CSARDSTSGTFYNEQFF	TGCAGTGCTAGAGACTCGACTAGCGGGACGTTCTACAATGAGCAGTTCTTC
TRBD2	TRBJ2-3	few	TRBV7-2	CATFGTSGLDTQYF	TGTGCCACGTTCGGGACTAGCGGGTTAGATACGCAGTATTTT
TRBD2	TRBJ2-5	.	TRBV5-1	CASSLRLTSGEYQETQYF	TGCGCCAGCAGCTTGAGGCTGACTAGCGGGGAGTACCAAGAGACCCAGTACTTC
TRBD1	TRBJ2-5	.	TRBV7-2	CASSLAPGQGETQYF	TGTGCCAGCAGCTTAGCGCCGGGACAGGGTGAGACCCAGTACTTC
TRBD1	TRBJ1-3	many	TRBV7-6	CASSSRTGHSGNTIYF	TGTGCCAGCAGCTCCCGGACAGGGCACTCTGGAAACACCATATATTTT